The 30 T cell receptor beta chains given below trace back to one sample, sequenced in a study of T cells in Graves' hyperthyroidism and ophthalmopathy. It was RNA transcripts that yielded the amplified TCR beta CDR3 regions. The study used the HTBI primer set for a first-round RT-PCR of the TCR CDR3. A single record per CDR3 protein comes from TCRdb applying MiXCR to the multiplex PCR reads. The sample has around 700,000 distinct CDR3 sequences, about 19% seen once; the top ten hold over 15%. The sample taken for sequencing was blood. The origin of the receptors is a woman between 50 and 59 years old with Graves' hyperthyroidism that later progressed to Graves' ophthalmopathy.

This clonotype was seen repeatedly, ten times or more. This chain connects TRBV7-2 to TRBJ2-3, with no clear D. The CDR3 loop spans 15 amino acids. Germline CDR1 reads SGHTA; CDR2 reads FQGNSA. V lost 5 bases and J 3 bases, leaving 15 bases between the germline ends. The CDR3 coding sequence is TGTGCCAGCAGCAGCCGTGACATAAGGACAGATACGCAGTATTTT. Protein: CASSSRDIRTDTQYF.

The chain joins TRBV14 to TRBJ2-5; the D gene could be TRBD1 or TRBD2 (5 bases each). CDR1 is SGHDN and CDR2 is FVKESK in the germline V gene. The CDR3 covers 16 residues. V gave up 0 bases and J gave up 5 bases, with 16 bases separating them. CDR3 sequence: CASSQDLGPWGETQYF. As DNA, the CDR3 is TGTGCCAGCAGCCAAGATTTAGGACCGTGGGGGGAGACCCAGTACTTC.

This clonotype was counted between two and nine times. The V call is TRBV20-1, the J call TRBJ1-6, with TRBD1 matching over 11 bases. This CDR3 contains 14 residues. Germline trimming cut 1 base from V and 10 bases from J; bases unmatched to any gene: 3. The germline gives CDR1 DFQATT, CDR2 SNEGSKA (reference sequence). Written as DNA, the CDR3 is TGCAGTGCTAGAGGGGGACAGGGGGAATCACCCCTCCACTTT. This encodes CSARGGQGESPLHF.

CDR3 region: CASSPPFGTRNTEAFF. As DNA, the CDR3 is TGTGCCAGCTCACCACCGTTCGGGACACGGAACACTGAAGCTTTCTTT. The rearrangement links TRBV18 to TRBJ1-1; a possible D gene is TRBD1 (6 bases). Trimming took off 0 bases at V and 1 base at J, with 12 bases between the two ends. Germline assignment: CDR1 KGHSH and CDR2 LQKENI. This CDR3 is built from 16 residues.

In its sample, this clonotype was seen many times. V and J are TRBV5-6 and TRBJ1-2; no definite D call. V dropped 3 bases and J dropped 2 bases, with 14 bases sitting between them. The germline V gene encodes CDR1 SGHDT and CDR2 YYEEEE. The CDR3 is made up of 15 amino acids. The CDR3 loop reads CASSYTSRVNYGYTF. CDR3 in DNA: TGTGCCAGCAGCTACACCTCACGGGTAAACTATGGCTACACCTTC.

There are many counts of this clonotype. The chain is built from TRBV30 and TRBJ2-7; 9 bases agree with TRBD1. V trimming: 2 bases; J trimming: 3 bases; junction bases outside the gene matches: 5. The length of the CDR3 is 14 residues. CDR1 and CDR2 (germline): GTSNPN, SVGIG (reference sequence). The CDR3, as DNA: TGTGCCTGGAGTCCGGGACAGGGTCTCTACGAGCAGTACTTC. Protein: CAWSPGQGLYEQYF.

There are many counts of this clonotype. This chain uses TRBV3-1 with TRBJ1-1; no definite D call. CDR3 length: 14 residues. V lost 1 base and J lost 4, with 10 bases in between. The germline gives CDR1 LGHDT, CDR2 YNNKEL (reference sequence). The CDR3 sequence is CASSQGPHGTEAFF. CDR3 DNA: TGTGCCAGCAGCCAAGGACCCCACGGCACTGAAGCTTTCTTT.

The J gene is TRBJ1-6, the V gene TRBV15; 8 bases are a match to TRBD1. The CDR3 is 17 amino acids. Looked up from germline, CDR1 is LNHNV and CDR2 is YYDKDF (reference sequence). The V segment lost 5 bases and the J segment 0 bases; nucleotides outside the gene matches: 6. The DNA of the CDR3 is TGTGCCACCAGCGGACGACAGGGGAGCTCCTATAATTCACCCCTCCACTTT. Its protein is CATSGRQGSSYNSPLHF.

This clonotype was detected only a few times. V usage is TRBV4-1 and J usage is TRBJ1-5; TRBD1 is a possible D gene (5 bases). Germline CDR1 reads MGHRA; CDR2 reads YSYEKL. Trimming pared 0 bases from V and 2 bases from J, leaving 11 bases between. CDR3 length: 16 residues. The CDR3 is CASSQDPGTGNQPQHF. In DNA form, the CDR3 reads TGCGCCAGCAGCCAAGATCCAGGGACCGGCAATCAGCCCCAGCATTTT.

The chain links TRBV6-5 to TRBJ1-1; D not resolved. CDR1 and CDR2 from the germline V gene are MNHEY and SVGAGI. CDR3 length equals 13 residues. The V gene lost 0 bases and the J gene lost 7 bases, with 9 bases spanning the gap. This CDR3 reads CASSYSAGLEAFF. CDR3 in DNA: TGTGCCAGCAGTTACTCGGCAGGCCTTGAAGCTTTCTTT.

Many counts were recorded for this clonotype. The CDR3 region has the DNA TGCAGTGTTCCGGGACAGGGAAACTCCTACGAGCAGTACTTC. It specifies CSVPGQGNSYEQYF. The rearrangement uses TRBV20-1 and TRBJ2-7; 9 nucleotides match TRBD1. After removal of 7 bases from V and 0 bases from J, the junction contained 7 bases not matched to a gene. The V gene's germline CDR1 is DFQATT and CDR2 SNEGSKA (reference sequence). The CDR3 length is 14 residues.

This clonotype came up many times. The chain couples TRBV12-3 or TRBV12-4 to TRBJ2-5; D is possibly TRBD1 (5 bases). The germline V and J ends were trimmed by 2 bases and 5 bases, with 9 bases remaining between them. This CDR3 region has 13 residues. The CDR3 reads CASSLRQSETQYF. As DNA, the CDR3 is TGTGCCAGCAGTTTACGACAGAGCGAGACCCAGTACTTC.

The genes are TRBV9 and TRBJ2-1; TRBD1 agrees at 10 bases. Germline CDR1 is SGDLS and CDR2 is YYNGEE. The CDR3 length is 14 residues. Trimming at V came to 2 bases and at J to 8 bases, leaving 4 bases not matched to a gene. CDR3 in DNA: TGTGCCAGCAGCGTGACAGGGGGCGAGTATGAGCAGTTCTTC. It is translated as CASSVTGGEYEQFF.

The table lists this clonotype with many counts. The chain couples TRBV6-2 or TRBV6-3 to TRBJ1-1, with 8 positions matching TRBD1. Unmatched junction bases numbered 7, after V lost 0 bases and J lost 1 base. The germline gives CDR1 MNHEY, CDR2 SVGEGT. The CDR3 runs to 17 residues. The CDR3 DNA reads TGTGCCAGCAGTTACTCGAGGACAGGGATTTGGAACACTGAAGCTTTCTTT. The encoded protein is CASSYSRTGIWNTEAFF.

This clonotype was counted ten times or more. The rearrangement joins TRBV14 to TRBJ2-1, with TRBD1 matching over 11 bases. The CDR3 spans 16 residues. CDR1 and CDR2 from the germline V gene are SGHDN and FVKESK. J lost 3 bases, V lost 4 bases, and 5 bases had no gene match. The CDR3 loop reads CASSRPGQGDYNEQFF. The CDR3 region has the DNA TGTGCCAGCAGCCGACCGGGACAGGGGGACTACAATGAGCAGTTCTTC.

Worth noting for this clonotype: Relative to the germline gene, one junction end is altered; a read error may explain this. The J gene is TRBJ1-1, the V gene TRBV11-2, with 7 bases that match TRBD1. The germline gives CDR1 SGHAT, CDR2 FQNNGV. This CDR3 contains 15 residues. The CDR3 bases are TGCGCCAGCAGCAATAGACAGGGAGGGAACACTGAAGCTTTCTTT. This translates into CASSNRQGGNTEAFF.

On this clonotype: This could be a read error, since a much larger clone is one nucleotide away. Without the conserved terminal phenylalanine or tryptophan, this CDR3 likely stems from a read error. This rearrangement joins TRBV27 to TRBJ2-7; tentatively, D is TRBD1 (5 bases). Trimming took off 2 bases at V and 2 bases at J, with 10 bases between the two ends. Germline loops: CDR1 MNHEY, CDR2 SMNVEV (reference sequence). This CDR3 is built from 14 residues. For the CDR3, the DNA is TGTGCCAGCAGTTTACGCAGGGTCCCCTACGAGCAGTACCTC. Residues: CASSLRRVPYEQYL.

The J gene is TRBJ2-1, the V gene TRBV13; D gene ambiguous. The CDR3 runs 14 residues. CDR1 and CDR2 from the germline V gene are PRHDT and FYEKMQ (reference sequence). Between the trimmed V and J ends, which lost 3 bases and 1 base, there was a span of 7 bases. This chain's CDR3 is CASSFFSSYNEQFF. The CDR3 nucleotides read TGTGCCAGCAGCTTTTTCAGTTCCTACAATGAGCAGTTCTTC.

This clonotype was seen repeatedly, ten times or more. V usage is TRBV20-1 and J usage is TRBJ2-1; D may match TRBD1 or TRBD2 (5 bases each). This CDR3 is built from 16 residues. The germline CDR1 and CDR2 sequences are DFQATT and SNEGSKA (reference sequence). Deletions cut 4 bases from V and 6 bases from J, with 22 bases between. The CDR3 sequence: CSATNSGATEGNEQFF. CDR3 in DNA: TGCAGTGCTACCAACTCCGGGGCTACGGAAGGCAATGAGCAGTTCTTC.

This clonotype was seen repeatedly, ten times or more. The chain recombines TRBV18 with TRBJ2-3; 9 bases align to TRBD1. CDR3 size: 17 residues. CDR1 is KGHSH and CDR2 is LQKENI in the germline V gene. J lost 2 bases, V lost 2 bases, and 8 bases had no gene match. CDR3 DNA sequence: TGTGCCAGCTCACCATCCCCCGGGACAGGGAACACAGATACGCAGTATTTT. As protein: CASSPSPGTGNTDTQYF.

The CDR3 sequence: CASSKGTSSNQPQHF. CDR3 nucleotides: TGTGCCAGTAGTAAAGGGACGTCGAGCAATCAGCCCCAGCATTTT. The chain uses TRBV19 and TRBJ1-5; maybe TRBD1 (5 bases). V lost 4 bases and J 1 base, leaving 11 bases between the germline ends. CDR1 LNHDA and CDR2 SQIVND come from the germline V gene (reference sequence). This CDR3 is 15 amino acids long.

V gene TRBV29-1 combines with J gene TRBJ1-1; 7 bases match TRBD1. Germline V gene lookup returns CDR1 SQVTM and CDR2 ANQGSEA. V shed 2 bases and J 7 bases; nucleotides not matched to a gene: 4. This CDR3 region has 12 residues. The CDR3 DNA follows: TGCAGCGTTGAACCCGGGACAGATGAAGCTTTCTTT. Translating it yields CSVEPGTDEAFF.

This chain joins TRBV20-1 and TRBJ2-5; 7 bases fit TRBD1. Germline values: CDR1 DFQATT, CDR2 SNEGSKA (reference sequence). The CDR3 covers 13 residues. With V trimmed by 5 bases and J by 2 bases, 5 bases remained unmatched. CDR3 in DNA: TGCAGTGCTCTTTGGACAGGACAAGAGACCCAGTACTTC. Residues: CSALWTGQETQYF.

This clonotype was picked up many times. The chain is built from TRBV6-7 and TRBJ2-2; tentative D call: TRBD2 (6 bases). TRBV6-7 has ORF status, its function being uncertain. V dropped 0 bases and J dropped 2 bases, with 25 bases sitting between them. The CDR3 length is 21 residues. DNA for the CDR3: TGTGCCAGCAGTTACTCGATGGAGGGGCCGACAGAGGACGTAAACACCGGGGAGCTGTTTTTT. As protein: CASSYSMEGPTEDVNTGELFF.

V gene TRBV12-3 or TRBV12-4 combines with J gene TRBJ1-6; a weak D match, TRBD1 (5 bases). Deletions cut 4 bases from V and 14 bases from J, with 12 bases between. The CDR3 contains 12 residues. In DNA, the CDR3 is TGTGCCAGCAGTTCCAGGGTTAGGTCCCTCCACTTT. It translates to CASSSRVRSLHF.

The gene calls are TRBV6-1 and TRBJ2-1; D may match TRBD1 or TRBD2 (5 bases each). V was trimmed by 6 bases and J by 6 bases, leaving 21 bases between them. Germline V gives CDR1 MNHNS, CDR2 SASEGT. The CDR3 has 16 amino acids. CDR3 region: CASRARGTGFVNEQFF. In DNA form, the CDR3 reads TGTGCCAGCAGGGCTAGAGGGACCGGATTCGTCAATGAGCAGTTCTTC.

This clonotype was observed at least ten times. The chain uses TRBV7-8 and TRBJ2-5; possible D gene TRBD1, 6 bases. With 5 bases removed from V and 1 base from J, the gap between germline ends came to 11 bases. Germline loops: CDR1 SGHVS, CDR2 FQNEAQ. There are 14 residues in the CDR3. This CDR3 is CASSGRQVQETQYF. The CDR3 nucleotides are TGTGCCAGCAGCGGACGACAGGTCCAAGAGACCCAGTACTTC.

V usage is TRBV5-6 and J usage is TRBJ1-1; D remains unclear. Germline V CDR1 and CDR2: SGHDT, YYEEEE. Trimming stripped 7 bases from V and 3 bases from J, with 19 bases between. The CDR3 loop spans 15 amino acids. The CDR3 region has the DNA TGTGCCAGCCGCTCTAACAGTTGGAGTTACACTGAAGCTTTCTTT. Amino acids: CASRSNSWSYTEAFF.

This clonotype was counted once. The chain couples TRBV14 to TRBJ1-4; possible D gene TRBD1, 6 bases. Trimming stripped 4 bases from V and 2 bases from J, with 14 bases between. The CDR3 contains 16 residues. CDR1 is SGHDN and CDR2 is FVKESK in the germline V gene. CDR3 in amino acids: CASSPYSGVTNEKLFF. The CDR3, as DNA: TGTGCCAGCAGCCCCTATTCAGGGGTCACTAATGAAAAACTGTTTTTT.

The chain combines TRBV27 with TRBJ2-2; TRBD1 agrees at 9 bases. Germline assignment: CDR1 MNHEY and CDR2 SMNVEV (reference sequence). The CDR3 sequence is 16 residues long. V lost 6 bases to trimming and J lost 9 bases; unmatched junction nucleotides: 14. DNA of the CDR3: TGTGCCAGCAGCCAACCCCGGGACAGGGAGAAGAGGGAGCTGTTTTTT. This sequence encodes CASSQPRDREKRELFF.